A single sample is the source of the 9 T cell receptor beta chains below, sequenced in a study of blood T cell repertoires in COVID-19. Sequencing was performed with immunoSEQ multiplex PCR; in TCRdb, only in-frame clones are kept and a portion is missing. The table shows some 60,000 clones, with 90% occurring only once. Sequencing was carried out using peripheral blood. These receptors all stem from a middle-aged man with acute or convalescent COVID-19.

The DNA for the CDR3 is TGTGCCAGCAGTGCCTCCTTGAACACTGAAGCTTTCTTT. It yields the protein CASSASLNTEAFF. The chain uses TRBV2 and TRBJ1-1; no definite D call. Germline V gene lookup returns CDR1 SNHLY and CDR2 FYNNEI. Trimming stripped 4 bases from V and 0 bases from J, with 6 bases between. This CDR3 has 13 amino acids.

This clone was observed a few times. The V call is TRBV19, the J call TRBJ2-7; TRBD2 matches 7 bases. Germline trimming cut 6 bases from V and 1 base from J; bases unmatched to any gene: 3. Germline CDR1 is LNHDA and CDR2 is SQIVND (reference sequence). CDR3 size: 13 residues. This CDR3 is CASRASGSYEQYF. Here the CDR3 DNA reads TGTGCCAGTAGAGCTAGCGGTTCCTACGAGCAGTACTTC.

The rearrangement uses TRBV19 and TRBJ2-1; D perhaps matches TRBD2 (6 bases). V was pared by 5 bases and J by 8 bases, with 7 bases between. This CDR3 comprises 11 residues. Germline loops: CDR1 LNHDA, CDR2 SQIVND (reference sequence). The CDR3 reads CASSWRDEQFF. For the CDR3, the DNA is TGTGCCAGTAGTTGGAGGGATGAGCAGTTCTTC.

The V and J genes are TRBV19 and TRBJ1-1; D perhaps matches TRBD1 (6 bases). Germline CDR1 LNHDA, CDR2 SQIVND (reference sequence). The CDR3 sequence is 14 residues long. V was clipped by 7 bases and J by 3 bases, with 15 bases between them. CDR3 residues: CASTQPGEDTEAFF. CDR3 in DNA: TGTGCCAGTACCCAACCAGGGGAAGACACTGAAGCTTTCTTT.

The V and J genes are TRBV5-1 and TRBJ1-1; D gene ambiguous. In germline, CDR1 is SGHRS, CDR2 YFSETQ. CDR3 length equals 12 residues. V was pared by 4 bases and J by 5 bases, with 9 bases between. CDR3 bases: TGCGCCAGCAGCGTGACCGGGACTGAAGCTTTCTTT. It specifies CASSVTGTEAFF.

The rearrangement links TRBV27 to TRBJ2-2; D may be TRBD1 (6 bases). The V gene's germline CDR1 is MNHEY and CDR2 SMNVEV (reference sequence). With 2 bases removed from V and 0 bases from J, the gap between germline ends came to 7 bases. This CDR3 has 15 amino acids. CDR3 coding DNA: TGTGCCAGCAGTTTACGGACAGCGAACACCGGGGAGCTGTTTTTT. Translating gives CASSLRTANTGELFF.

The V gene is TRBV18, the J gene TRBJ2-7; 10 nucleotides agree with TRBD1. Per germline, CDR1 KGHSH and CDR2 LQKENI. CDR3 length: 15 residues. V was clipped by 2 bases and J by 7 bases; unmatched bases: 8. This CDR3 is CASSPEDRGGLEQYF. In nucleotides, the CDR3 is TGTGCCAGCTCACCAGAGGACAGGGGGGGCTTGGAGCAGTACTTC.

This clone was seen more than once but under ten times. The chain couples TRBV5-6 to TRBJ1-2, with 7 bases fitting TRBD1. The V gene end was trimmed by 2 bases and the J gene end by 7 bases; junction bases not matched to a gene: 11. This CDR3 region has 15 residues. Germline V lookup: CDR1 SGHDT, CDR2 YYEEEE. The CDR3 reads CASSFDRVFFSGYTF. DNA for the CDR3: TGTGCCAGCAGCTTCGACAGGGTCTTCTTCTCTGGCTACACCTTC.

This rearrangement joins TRBV6-5 to TRBJ1-2; D is possibly TRBD1 (5 bases). Trimming shortened V by 7 bases and J by 8 bases, and 11 bases separated the two germline ends. There are 11 residues in the CDR3. Germline assignment: CDR1 MNHEY and CDR2 SVGAGI. CDR3 DNA: TGTGCCAGCAACAGGCAGGGAGGCTACACCTTC. Translated: CASNRQGGYTF.